This T cell receptor (beta chain) was found in a study of response to subunit inactivated influenza vaccine. Study observations and caveats: The authors put forward the suggestion that each seasonal influenza vaccination may bring in only a limited number of new T cells.

TCRdb ran MiXCR on the RT-PCR reads and lists one entry per CDR3 protein. The data contain 290,000 or so distinct CDR3 sequences, 20% to 25% of them singletons. As for this clonotype: Its antigen is undetermined.

CDR3 size: 18 residues. Trimming at V came to 4 bases and at J to 0 bases, leaving 12 bases not matched to a gene. In germline, CDR1 is SGHRS, CDR2 YFSETQ. The sequence came from a man aged 50-75 years who received an inactivated influenza vaccine. Sequenced material: PBMCs from blood, taken 21 months after vaccination. This chain connects TRBV5-1 to TRBJ1-1; 10 bases agree with TRBD1. In DNA, the CDR3 is TGCGCCAGCAGCGTACCTGAGACAGGGGGCCTTGTGAACACTGAAGCTTTCTTT. This gives the protein CASSVPETGGLVNTEAFF.